The clone carrying this T cell receptor beta chain was recorded many times. In TCRdb, the reads were re-called with MiXCR into one record per CDR3 protein. The sample contains 350,000 to 550,000 distinct CDR3 sequences, under 40% of which appear only once. The data belong to a study of T cell repertoires in cytomegalovirus infection. The CDR3 totals 14 residues. Trimming cost V 9 bases and J 1 base, with 12 bases left between them. The germline gives CDR1 SEHNR, CDR2 FQNEAQ (reference sequence). This clonotype was obtained from a human donor in good health (CMV status not recorded). Some clones in this sample may be carry-over from other donors' samples. The V gene is TRBV7-9, the J gene TRBJ2-2; no definite D call. The sequencing input was PBMCs. The DNA of the CDR3 is TGTGCCAGGGAACGCTGGCGGAACACCGGGGAGCTGTTTTTT. Translating it yields CARERWRNTGELFF.